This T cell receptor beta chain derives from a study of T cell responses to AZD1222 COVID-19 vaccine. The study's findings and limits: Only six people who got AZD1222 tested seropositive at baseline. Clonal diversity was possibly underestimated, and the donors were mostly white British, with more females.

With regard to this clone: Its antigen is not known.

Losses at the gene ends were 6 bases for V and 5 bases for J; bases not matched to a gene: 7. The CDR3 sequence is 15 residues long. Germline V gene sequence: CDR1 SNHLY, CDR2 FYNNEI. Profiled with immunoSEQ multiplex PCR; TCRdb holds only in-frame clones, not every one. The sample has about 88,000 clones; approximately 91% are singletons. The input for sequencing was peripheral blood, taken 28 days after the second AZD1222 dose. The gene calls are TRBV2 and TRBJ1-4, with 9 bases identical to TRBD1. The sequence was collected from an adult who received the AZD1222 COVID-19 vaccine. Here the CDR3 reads CASRQGAAPNEKLFF. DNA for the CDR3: TGTGCCAGCAGACAGGGGGCGGCACCAAATGAAAAACTGTTTTTT.